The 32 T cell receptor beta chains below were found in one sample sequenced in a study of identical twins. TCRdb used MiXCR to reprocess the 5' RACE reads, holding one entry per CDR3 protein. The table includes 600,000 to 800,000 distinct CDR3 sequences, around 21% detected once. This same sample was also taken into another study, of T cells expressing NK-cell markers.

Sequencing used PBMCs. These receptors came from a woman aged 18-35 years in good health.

The CDR3 DNA reads as TGCGCCAGCAGCCTCATCGACTCTAACTATGGCTACACCTTC. Protein: CASSLIDSNYGYTF. The chain uses TRBV5-1 and TRBJ1-2; D is unresolved. The CDR3 is made up of 14 amino acids. CDR1 is SGHRS and CDR2 is YFSETQ in the germline V gene. V was clipped by 4 bases and J by 0 bases, with 10 bases between them.

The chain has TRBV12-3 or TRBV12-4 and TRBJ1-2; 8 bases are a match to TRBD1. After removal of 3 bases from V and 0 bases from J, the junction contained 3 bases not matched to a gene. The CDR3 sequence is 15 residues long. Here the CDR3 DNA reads TGTGCCAGCAGTTTCCGGGACAGGACTAACTATGGCTACACCTTC. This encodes CASSFRDRTNYGYTF.

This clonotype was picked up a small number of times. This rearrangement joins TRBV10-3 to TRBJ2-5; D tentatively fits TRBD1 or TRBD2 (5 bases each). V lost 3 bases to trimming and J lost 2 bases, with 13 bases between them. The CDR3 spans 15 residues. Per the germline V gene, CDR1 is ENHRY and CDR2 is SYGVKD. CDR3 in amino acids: CAISDPRDGQETQYF. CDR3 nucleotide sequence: TGTGCCATCAGTGATCCACGGGACGGGCAAGAGACCCAGTACTTC.

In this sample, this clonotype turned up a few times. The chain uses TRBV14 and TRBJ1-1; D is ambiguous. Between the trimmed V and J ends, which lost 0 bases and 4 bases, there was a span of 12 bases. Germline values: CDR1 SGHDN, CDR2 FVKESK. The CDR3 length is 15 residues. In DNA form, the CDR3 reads TGTGCCAGCAGCCAAGAACAGTCCCGAGCCACTGAAGCTTTCTTT. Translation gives CASSQEQSRATEAFF.

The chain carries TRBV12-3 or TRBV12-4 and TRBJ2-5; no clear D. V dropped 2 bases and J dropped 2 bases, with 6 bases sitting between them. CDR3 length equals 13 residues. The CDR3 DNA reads TGTGCCAGCAGTTTATGGGTACAAGAGACCCAGTACTTC. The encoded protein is CASSLWVQETQYF.

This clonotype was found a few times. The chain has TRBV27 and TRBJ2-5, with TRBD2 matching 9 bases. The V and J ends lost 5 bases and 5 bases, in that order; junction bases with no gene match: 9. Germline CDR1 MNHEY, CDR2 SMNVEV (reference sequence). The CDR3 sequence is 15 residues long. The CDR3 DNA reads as TGTGCCAGCAGTCACGGCGGGGGGGCCCGGGAGACCCAGTACTTC. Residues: CASSHGGGARETQYF.

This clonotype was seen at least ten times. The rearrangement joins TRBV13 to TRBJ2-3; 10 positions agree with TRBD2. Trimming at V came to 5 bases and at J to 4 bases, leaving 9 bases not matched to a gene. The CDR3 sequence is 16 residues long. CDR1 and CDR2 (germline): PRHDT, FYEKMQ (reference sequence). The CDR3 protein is CASSPRLAGASDTQYF. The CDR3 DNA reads TGTGCCAGCAGCCCCCGGCTAGCGGGGGCCTCAGATACGCAGTATTTT.

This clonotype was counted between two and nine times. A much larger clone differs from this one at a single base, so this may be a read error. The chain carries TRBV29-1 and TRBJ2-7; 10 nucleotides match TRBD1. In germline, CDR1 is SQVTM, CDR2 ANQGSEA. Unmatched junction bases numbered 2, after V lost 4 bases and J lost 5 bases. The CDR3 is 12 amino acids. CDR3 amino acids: CSVGQGADEQYF. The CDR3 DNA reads TGCAGCGTTGGACAGGGGGCCGACGAGCAGTACTTC.

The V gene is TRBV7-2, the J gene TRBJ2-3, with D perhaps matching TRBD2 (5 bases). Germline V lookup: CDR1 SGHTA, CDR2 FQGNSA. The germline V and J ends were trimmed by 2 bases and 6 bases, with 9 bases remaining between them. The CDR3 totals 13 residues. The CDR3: CASSLPRRDTQYF. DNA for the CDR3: TGTGCCAGCAGCTTACCAAGGAGGGATACGCAGTATTTT.

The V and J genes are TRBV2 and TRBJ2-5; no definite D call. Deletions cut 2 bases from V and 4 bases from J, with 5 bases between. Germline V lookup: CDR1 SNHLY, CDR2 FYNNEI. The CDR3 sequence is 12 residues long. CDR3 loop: CASSENSETQYF. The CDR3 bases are TGTGCCAGCAGTGAAAACTCAGAGACCCAGTACTTC.

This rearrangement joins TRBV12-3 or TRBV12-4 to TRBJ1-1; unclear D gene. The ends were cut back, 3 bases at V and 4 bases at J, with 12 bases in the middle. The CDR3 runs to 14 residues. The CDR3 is CASSFPAGSTEAFF. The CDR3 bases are TGTGCCAGCAGTTTCCCGGCGGGCAGCACTGAAGCTTTCTTT.

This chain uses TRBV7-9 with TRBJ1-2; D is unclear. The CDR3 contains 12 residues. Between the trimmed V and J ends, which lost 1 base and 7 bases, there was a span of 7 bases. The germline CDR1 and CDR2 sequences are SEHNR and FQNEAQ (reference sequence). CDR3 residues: CASSLVTAGYTF. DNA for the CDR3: TGTGCCAGCAGCTTAGTCACCGCTGGCTACACCTTC.

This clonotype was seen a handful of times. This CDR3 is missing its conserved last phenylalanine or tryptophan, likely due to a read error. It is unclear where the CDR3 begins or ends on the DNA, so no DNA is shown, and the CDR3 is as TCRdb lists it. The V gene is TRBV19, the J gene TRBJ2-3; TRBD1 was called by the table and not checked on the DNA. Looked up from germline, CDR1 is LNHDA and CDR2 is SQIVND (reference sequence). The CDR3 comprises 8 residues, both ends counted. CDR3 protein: CASPRRLS.

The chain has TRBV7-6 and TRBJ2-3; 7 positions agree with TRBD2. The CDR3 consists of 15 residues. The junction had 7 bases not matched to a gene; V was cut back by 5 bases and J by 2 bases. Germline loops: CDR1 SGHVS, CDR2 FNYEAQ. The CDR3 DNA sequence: TGTGCCAGCAGCACGCGACTAGCTATCACAGATACGCAGTATTTT. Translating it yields CASSTRLAITDTQYF.

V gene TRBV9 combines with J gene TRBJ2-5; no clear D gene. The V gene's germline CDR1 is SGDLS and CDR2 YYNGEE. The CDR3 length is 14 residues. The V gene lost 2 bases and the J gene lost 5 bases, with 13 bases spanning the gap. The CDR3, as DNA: TGTGCCAGCAGCGTCGGCAAACATCCGGAGACCCAGTACTTC. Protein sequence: CASSVGKHPETQYF. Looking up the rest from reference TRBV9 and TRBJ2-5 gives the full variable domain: DSGVTQTPKHLITATGQRVTLRCSPRSGDLSVYWYQQSLDQGLQFLIQYYNGEERAKGNILERFSAQQFPDLHSELNLSSLELGDSALYFCASSVGKHPETQYFGPGTRLLVL.

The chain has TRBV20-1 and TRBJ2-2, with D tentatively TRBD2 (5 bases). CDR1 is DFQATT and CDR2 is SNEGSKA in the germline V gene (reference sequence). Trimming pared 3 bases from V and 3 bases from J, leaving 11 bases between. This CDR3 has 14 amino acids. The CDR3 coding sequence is TGCAGTGCTAGGTGGGAGTATGACACCGGGGAGCTGTTTTTT. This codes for CSARWEYDTGELFF.

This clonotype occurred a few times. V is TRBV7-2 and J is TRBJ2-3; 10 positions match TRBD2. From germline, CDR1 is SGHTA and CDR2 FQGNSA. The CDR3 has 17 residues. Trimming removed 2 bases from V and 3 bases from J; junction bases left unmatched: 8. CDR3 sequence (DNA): TGTGCCAGCAGCTTATCTTTCCGGACTAGCGGTACAGATACGCAGTATTTT. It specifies CASSLSFRTSGTDTQYF.

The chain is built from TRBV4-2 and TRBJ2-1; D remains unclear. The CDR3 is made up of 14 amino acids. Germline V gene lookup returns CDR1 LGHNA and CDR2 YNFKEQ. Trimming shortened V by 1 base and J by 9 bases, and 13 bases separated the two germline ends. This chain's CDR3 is CASSQVSGRVEQFF. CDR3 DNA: TGTGCCAGCAGCCAAGTTAGTGGAAGGGTTGAGCAGTTCTTC.

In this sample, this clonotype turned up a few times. CDR3 nucleotide sequence: TGTGCCAGCAGCTTTCAGGGGCGGAGTCTGAGGTCCTACAATGAGCAGTTCTTC. Its protein is CASSFQGRSLRSYNEQFF. V usage is TRBV11-2 and J usage is TRBJ2-1, with a weak D call TRBD1 (6 bases). The CDR3 length is 18 residues. CDR1 is SGHAT, CDR2 FQNNGV, per germline. V dropped 3 bases and J dropped 1 base, with 19 bases sitting between them. The full variable domain, in which reference TRBV11-2 and TRBJ2-1 provide the parts outside the CDR3, is EAGVAQSPRYKIIEKRQSVAFWCNPISGHATLYWYQQILGQGPKLLIQFQNNGVVDDSQLPKDRFSAERLKGVDSTLKIQPAKLEDSAVYLCASSFQGRSLRSYNEQFFGPGTRLTVL.

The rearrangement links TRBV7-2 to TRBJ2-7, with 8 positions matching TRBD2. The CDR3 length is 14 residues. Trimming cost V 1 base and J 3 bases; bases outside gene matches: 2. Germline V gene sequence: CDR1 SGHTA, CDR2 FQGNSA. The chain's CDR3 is CASSLVSGIYEQYF. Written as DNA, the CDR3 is TGTGCCAGCAGCTTAGTTAGCGGGATCTACGAGCAGTACTTC.

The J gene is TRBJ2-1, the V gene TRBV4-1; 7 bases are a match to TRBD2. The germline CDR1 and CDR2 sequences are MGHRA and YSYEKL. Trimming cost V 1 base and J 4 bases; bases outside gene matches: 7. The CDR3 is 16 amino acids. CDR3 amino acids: CASSQGASGVYNEQFF. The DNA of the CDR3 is TGCGCCAGCAGCCAAGGAGCTAGCGGAGTTTACAATGAGCAGTTCTTC.

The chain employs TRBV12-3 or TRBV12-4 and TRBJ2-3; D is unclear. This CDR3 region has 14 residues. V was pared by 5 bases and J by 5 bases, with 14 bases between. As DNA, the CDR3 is TGTGCCAGCAGTCAGAGTTCAGCTGGAGATACGCAGTATTTT. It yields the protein CASSQSSAGDTQYF.

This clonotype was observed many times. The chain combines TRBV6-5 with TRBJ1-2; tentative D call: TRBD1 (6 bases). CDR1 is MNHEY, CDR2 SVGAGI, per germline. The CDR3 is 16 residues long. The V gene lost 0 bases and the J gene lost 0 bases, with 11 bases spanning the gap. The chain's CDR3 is CASSYSIQGANYGYTF. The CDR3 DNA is TGTGCCAGCAGTTACTCGATACAGGGAGCTAACTATGGCTACACCTTC.

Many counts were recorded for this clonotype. The CDR3 sequence: CASSPDRVPLNEQFF. The CDR3 DNA is TGTGCCAGCAGTCCCGACAGGGTGCCCCTTAATGAGCAGTTCTTC. The J gene is TRBJ2-1, the V gene TRBV25-1, with 7 bases that match TRBD1. Looked up from germline, CDR1 is MGHDK and CDR2 is SYGVNS. CDR3 length equals 15 residues. V trimming: 5 bases; J trimming: 7 bases; junction bases outside the gene matches: 11.

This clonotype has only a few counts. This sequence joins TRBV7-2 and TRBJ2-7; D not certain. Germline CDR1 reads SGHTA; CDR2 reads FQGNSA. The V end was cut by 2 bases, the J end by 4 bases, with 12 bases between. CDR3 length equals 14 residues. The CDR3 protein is CASSLKVVGYEQYF. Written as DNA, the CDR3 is TGTGCCAGCAGCTTAAAAGTTGTGGGGTACGAGCAGTACTTC.

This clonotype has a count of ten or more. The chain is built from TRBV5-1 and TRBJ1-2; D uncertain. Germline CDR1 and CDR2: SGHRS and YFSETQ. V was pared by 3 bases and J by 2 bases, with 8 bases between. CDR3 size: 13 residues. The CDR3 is CASSSTANYGYTF. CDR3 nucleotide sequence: TGCGCCAGCAGCTCGACGGCGAACTATGGCTACACCTTC.

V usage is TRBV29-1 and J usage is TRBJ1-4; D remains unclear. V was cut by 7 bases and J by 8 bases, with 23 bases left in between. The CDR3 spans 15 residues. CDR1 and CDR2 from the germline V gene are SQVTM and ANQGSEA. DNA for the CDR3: TGCAGCGCCCATGGGCGGGGTCCGGGCAGGGAAAAACTGTTTTTT. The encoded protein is CSAHGRGPGREKLFF.

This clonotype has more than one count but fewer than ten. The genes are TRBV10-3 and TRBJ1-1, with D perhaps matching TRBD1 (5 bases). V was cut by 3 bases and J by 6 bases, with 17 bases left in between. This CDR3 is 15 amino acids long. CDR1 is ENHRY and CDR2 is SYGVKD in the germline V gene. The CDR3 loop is CAISDEAKGEAEAFF. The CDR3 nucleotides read TGTGCCATCAGTGATGAGGCGAAAGGGGAGGCTGAAGCTTTCTTT.

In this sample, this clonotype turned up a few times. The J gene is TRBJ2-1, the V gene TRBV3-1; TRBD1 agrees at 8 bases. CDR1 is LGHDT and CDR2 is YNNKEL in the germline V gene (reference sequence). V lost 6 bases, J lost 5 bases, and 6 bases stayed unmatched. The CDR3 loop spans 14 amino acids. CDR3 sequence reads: CASRDRGRNNEQFF. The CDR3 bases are TGTGCCAGCAGAGACAGGGGAAGGAACAATGAGCAGTTCTTC.

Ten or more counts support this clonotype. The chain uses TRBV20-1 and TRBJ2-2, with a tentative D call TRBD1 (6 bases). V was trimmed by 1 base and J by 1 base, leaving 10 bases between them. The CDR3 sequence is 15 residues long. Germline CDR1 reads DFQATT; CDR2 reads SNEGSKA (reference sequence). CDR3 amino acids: CSARALQGNTGELFF. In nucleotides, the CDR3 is TGCAGTGCTAGAGCGTTACAGGGGAACACCGGGGAGCTGTTTTTT.

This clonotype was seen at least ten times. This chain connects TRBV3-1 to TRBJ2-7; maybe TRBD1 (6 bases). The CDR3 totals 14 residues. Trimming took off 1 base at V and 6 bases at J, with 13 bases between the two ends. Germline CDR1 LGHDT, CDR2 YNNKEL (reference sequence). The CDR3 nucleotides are TGTGCCAGCAGCCAAGTAAACAGGGAAGGCGAGCAGTACTTC. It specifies CASSQVNREGEQYF.

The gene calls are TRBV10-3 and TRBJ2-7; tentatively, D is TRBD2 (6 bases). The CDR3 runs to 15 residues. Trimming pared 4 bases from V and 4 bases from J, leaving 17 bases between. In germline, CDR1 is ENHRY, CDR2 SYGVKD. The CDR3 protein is CAISASAAGIYEQYF. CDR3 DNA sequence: TGTGCCATCAGTGCGTCAGCCGCGGGGATATACGAGCAGTACTTC.